This TCR beta chain came from a study of blood T cell repertoires in COVID-19. Overall study context: The United States, Italy and Spain were the sources of the acute and convalescent COVID-19 samples. Sources were T cells, B-cell-depleted T cells, or PBMCs; the material itself was cDNA or gDNA.

Original analysis: Amplification of reference gene primers provided the estimated nucleated cell counts. Profiled with immunoSEQ multiplex PCR; TCRdb holds only in-frame clones, not every one. D and trimming were read from the DNA, whereas the V and J calls and clone size are those reported in that table. The table shows around 180,000 clones, with about 90% occurring only once. This CDR3 region has 14 residues. V was cut by 2 bases and J by 1 base, with 8 bases left in between. Germline values: CDR1 SEHNR, CDR2 FQNEAQ (reference sequence). The receptor was isolated from a man between 65 and 80 years old with active or convalescent COVID-19. The V call is TRBV7-9, the J call TRBJ2-5, with D unclear. Sequencing input: peripheral blood. The CDR3 DNA reads as TGTGCCAGCAGCTTATTATCCGGCCAAGAGACCCAGTACTTC. This sequence encodes CASSLLSGQETQYF.